The clone carrying this T cell receptor (beta chain) was detected only a few times. The source of the sample is a study of technical replicates of blood from a few donors. Assay used: immunoSEQ multiplex PCR; TCRdb lists only in-frame clones, some missing. Of about 83,000 clones listed, around 90% are singletons. The sequence derives from a human donor in good health. Sequencing was done on a sample of T cells isolated from PBMCs.

As DNA, the CDR3 is TGTGCCTGGAGTGTACAGCCCACTGAAGCTTTCTTT. This gives the protein CAWSVQPTEAFF. The chain has TRBV30 and TRBJ1-1; D uncertain. This CDR3 comprises 12 residues. The V end lost 0 bases, the J end lost 4 bases, and 6 bases lay between the germline ends. In germline, CDR1 is GTSNPN, CDR2 SVGIG (reference sequence). Full variable domain (missing parts from reference TRBV30 and TRBJ1-1): SQTIHQWPATLVQPVGSPLSLECTVEGTSNPNLYWYRQAAGRGLQLLFYSVGIGQISSEVPQNLSASRPQDRQFILSSKKLLLSDSGFYLCAWSVQPTEAFFGQGTRLTVV.